Reported below is one TCR beta chain. Its antigen is not known. This sample is part of a study of OX40 agonist ivuxolimab in advanced cancers. Study-level information: Patients received intravenous ivuxolimab every 2 weeks at 0.01 to 10 mg/kg. Three patients got partial responses; one had hepatocellular carcinoma and two had cutaneous melanoma. Regarding the study as a whole: The study did not work out the antigen specificity of the expanded peripheral T cells. Those patients achieving a partial response at 0.1-3.0 mg/kg showed among the lowest clonal expansion.

Some clones are missing from TCRdb's copy, which holds only in-frame ones; the method was immunoSEQ multiplex PCR. The sample contains fewer than 60,000 clones, about 80% of which appear only once. Germline CDR1 SGDLS, CDR2 YYNGEE. The CDR3 sequence is 16 residues long. The ends were cut back, 4 bases at V and 4 bases at J, with 17 bases in the middle. The receptor's source is an adult with an advanced solid tumor such as melanoma, head and neck, liver or kidney cancer. The source material was CD4+ or CD8+ T cells sorted from blood, sampled in a trial of the OX40 agonist ivuxolimab. This sequence joins TRBV9 and TRBJ1-4; tentative D call: TRBD1 (6 bases). The CDR3 loop reads CASSPIRQGSNEKLFF. CDR3 in DNA: TGTGCCAGCAGCCCCATCCGCCAGGGGAGTAATGAAAAACTGTTTTTT.